This TCR beta chain derives from a study of identical twins. Study findings and constraints: Out-of-frame alpha sequences shared between twins exhibited an excess of low generation probability.

MiXCR, run by TCRdb on the 5' RACE reads, gives a single entry per CDR3 protein. Of about 480,000 distinct CDR3 sequences listed, approximately 15% were seen once; the top ten hold 0.5% to 0.65%. This clonotype was seen more than once but under ten times. Its antigen is as yet unknown. The same data also contributed to another study, on yellow fever vaccine responses in identical twins. That paper adds: Reportedly, twins' vaccine T cell responses looked partly convergent and partly personalized.

Sequences were obtained from CD4+ T cells sorted from blood. The receptor was isolated from a woman aged 18 to 35 in good health.

CDR3 loop: CASSLDPPVSQYF. The CDR3 nucleotides are TGCGCCAGCAGCTTGGACCCCCCTGTGTCCCAGTACTTC. The rearrangement links TRBV5-1 to TRBJ2-5, with D unclear. The CDR3 sequence is 13 residues long. Germline-derived CDR1 and CDR2 are SGHRS and YFSETQ. The V end lost 0 bases, the J end lost 9 bases, and 12 bases lay between the germline ends.